There are many counts of the clone carrying this T cell receptor (beta chain). The antigen is undetermined. The same CDR3 also results from other DNA sequences found in this sample. The data stem from a study of T cell clonality in common variable immunodeficiency. Overall study results and limits: Fewer deletions and N-nucleotide insertions were reportedly seen in common variable immunodeficiency TCR beta sequences.

Sequencing was performed with immunoSEQ multiplex PCR; in TCRdb, only in-frame clones are kept and a portion is missing. The sample presents 15,000 to 20,000 clones, none singletons. No CVID subject was ill or on immunomodulatory drugs when sampled. The sample comprised peripheral blood mononuclear cells. This TCR was recovered from a human donor with common variable immunodeficiency.

The covered CDR3 bases are TGCAGTGCCTTGCCTAGCGGGAGATACAATGAG. This gives the protein CSALPSGRYNE. The entire CDR3 sequence reads CSALPSGRYNEQFF. This rearrangement joins TRBV20-1 to TRBJ2-1, with 10 bases lining up with TRBD2. Sequencing ends 3 residues short of the CDR3 end; the germline J gene provides the rest. The CDR3 spans 14 residues. Germline CDR1 DFQATT, CDR2 SNEGSKA (reference sequence). V shed 6 bases, J shed 4 bases, and the junction held 6 bases outside the gene matches.